The present entry profiles one T cell receptor beta chain with its context. These data originate in a study of T cell changes during pregnancy in multiple sclerosis. This table comes from immunoSEQ multiplex PCR, and its TCRdb copy is limited to in-frame clones, with some not included. The sample has roughly 76,000 clones, around nine tenths seen once. Sequenced here: CD4+ T cells from peripheral blood mononuclear cells, sampled in the second trimester of pregnancy. The TCR originated in a female donor with multiple sclerosis, enrolled in a pregnancy study.

Here the CDR3 DNA reads TGCAGCGTCGAGCATCTAGCGGGAGCGGGAGAGACCCAGTACTTC. It translates to CSVEHLAGAGETQYF. This rearrangement joins TRBV29-1 to TRBJ2-5, with 10 nucleotides matching TRBD2. This CDR3 is built from 15 residues. Germline lookup yields CDR1 SQVTM and CDR2 ANQGSEA. The junction had 11 bases not matched to a gene; V was cut back by 6 bases and J by 4 bases.